The 27 T cell receptor beta chains reported below all come from one sample, sequenced in a study of blood T cells in healthy people across ages. Sample-barcoded 5' priming and a J-beta primer mix drove a second PCR of 7 to 11 cycles. TCRdb called the 5' RACE reads again in MiXCR, with one record for every CDR3 protein. The data hold 850,000 or so distinct CDR3 sequences, with more than 25% observed a single time. The source material was blood. Receptors were obtained from a woman older than 75 in good health.

This clonotype has at least ten counts. The chain uses TRBV2 and TRBJ1-1; D is possibly TRBD1 (5 bases). From germline, CDR1 is SNHLY and CDR2 FYNNEI. This CDR3 is 14 amino acids long. Trimming removed 6 bases from V and 0 bases from J, with 11 bases in between. CDR3: CASRMGDVNTEAFF. In DNA form, the CDR3 reads TGTGCCAGCAGAATGGGGGACGTGAACACTGAAGCTTTCTTT.

This clonotype was counted once. This may arise from a read error, as a much more abundant clone is one base away. V usage is TRBV20-1 and J usage is TRBJ2-5; 7 bases agree with TRBD1. The CDR3 sequence is 14 residues long. The V gene's germline CDR1 is DFQATT and CDR2 SNEGSKA (reference sequence). The V segment lost 3 bases and the J segment 11 bases; nucleotides outside the gene matches: 15. In DNA, the CDR3 is TGCAGTGCTAGGCCCACTCACAGGGGCAGAGAGCAGTACTTC. This codes for CSARPTHRGREQYF.

As for this clonotype: Compared with germline, one end of the junction differs, possibly owing to a read error. In nucleotides, the CDR3 is TGCGCCAGCAGCCAAGGGGAATGGCGCGAGCAGTACTTC. Amino acid sequence: CASSQGEWREQYF. V is TRBV7-2 and J is TRBJ2-1, with D perhaps TRBD1 (5 bases). Matching the DNA end better, TRBJ2-7 makes the J call doubtful. This CDR3 has 13 amino acids. Germline V gives CDR1 SGHTA, CDR2 FQGNSA.

This clonotype was observed many times. V gene TRBV5-1 combines with J gene TRBJ2-4, with no clear D. V lost 1 base to trimming and J lost 0 bases, with 5 bases between them. Germline CDR1 SGHRS, CDR2 YFSETQ. The CDR3 is made up of 14 amino acids. The CDR3 DNA is TGCGCCAGCAGCTTGCTAGGAGCCAAAAACATTCAGTACTTC. It translates to CASSLLGAKNIQYF. Complete variable domain (other parts from reference TRBV5-1 and TRBJ2-4): KAGVTQTPRYLIKTRGQQVTLSCSPISGHRSVSWYQQTPGQGLQFLFEYFSETQRNKGNFPGRFSGRQFSNSRSEMNVSTLELGDSALYLCASSLLGAKNIQYFGAGTRLSVL.

This clonotype was picked up many times. The chain uses TRBV20-1 and TRBJ2-1, with 12 nucleotides matching TRBD2. Trimming at V came to 4 bases and at J to 6 bases, leaving 10 bases not matched to a gene. This CDR3 has 16 residues. Germline CDR1 DFQATT, CDR2 SNEGSKA (reference sequence). The CDR3 region has the DNA TGCAGTGCTAAAACCACCCTAGCGGGGGGGCCCAATGAGCAGTTCTTC. Translated, it gives CSAKTTLAGGPNEQFF.

Note on this clonotype: This may stem from a read error, because a much larger clone lies one nucleotide away. The rearrangement uses TRBV7-9 and TRBJ1-1, with a tentative D call TRBD1 (6 bases). Germline V gene lookup returns CDR1 SEHNR and CDR2 FQNEAQ (reference sequence). The CDR3 covers 14 residues. The CDR3: CVSNTGKRDTEAFF. The CDR3 DNA sequence: TGTGTCAGCAACACAGGGAAGCGGGACACTGAAGCTTTCTTT.

This chain links TRBV28 with TRBJ2-1; 9 positions agree with TRBD1. J was trimmed by 9 bases and V by 3 bases; bases with no gene match: 9. Germline CDR1 MDHEN, CDR2 SYDVKM. The CDR3 extends over 15 amino acids. In nucleotides, the CDR3 is TGTGCCAGCAGTTTCGCCGGGACAGGGCCCAGTGAGCAGTTCTTC. This encodes CASSFAGTGPSEQFF.

Ten or more counts support this clonotype. The chain employs TRBV6-2 or TRBV6-3 and TRBJ2-3; a weak D match, TRBD1 (6 bases). The CDR3 runs 16 residues. Germline assignment: CDR1 MNHEY and CDR2 SVGEGT. The V end was cut by 5 bases, the J end by 1 base, with 16 bases between. CDR3 nucleotides: TGTGCCAGCAGTACAAACTTGGGACACCGCACAGATACGCAGTATTTT. This encodes CASSTNLGHRTDTQYF.

Concerning this clonotype itself: Being one base from a much bigger clone, this may be a read error. V is TRBV7-2 and J is TRBJ1-2; D is unresolved. The CDR3 runs to 15 residues. V was cut by 5 bases and J by 2 bases, with 15 bases left in between. Germline CDR1 is SGHTA and CDR2 is FQGNSA. The CDR3 region has the DNA TGTGCCAGCAGCGCACGGGCAGGTGGCAACTATGGCTACACCTTC. Translating it yields CASSARAGGNYGYTF.

This clonotype came up many times. CDR3: CASYVRGEGPEQFF. The DNA of the CDR3 is TGTGCCAGCTATGTCAGGGGGGAAGGGCCTGAGCAGTTCTTC. The chain is built from TRBV6-2 or TRBV6-3 and TRBJ2-1; maybe TRBD1 (7 bases). Trimming cost V 8 bases and J 9 bases, with 20 bases left between them. This CDR3 comprises 14 residues. Germline V gene sequence: CDR1 MNHEY, CDR2 SVGEGT.

This clonotype was seen a handful of times. This may arise from a read error, as a much more abundant clone is one base away. V usage is TRBV5-5 and J usage is TRBJ2-1, with 7 bases fitting TRBD1. The J call may be wrong; the DNA end is better matched by TRBJ2-7. The CDR3 runs to 15 residues. CDR1 is SGHKS and CDR2 is YYEKEE in the germline V gene (reference sequence). The DNA for the CDR3 is TGTGCCAGCAGTCCCCGGGACAGCTCCTACAATGAGCAGTACTTC. It yields the protein CASSPRDSSYNEQYF.

This clonotype was recorded a few times. The chain carries TRBV11-2 and TRBJ1-2, with 10 nucleotides matching TRBD1. V gave up 1 base and J gave up 7 bases; unmatched junction bases: 15. The germline V gene encodes CDR1 SGHAT and CDR2 FQNNGV. CDR3 length: 18 residues. CDR3 amino acids: CASSLANLWTGGLGGYTF. CDR3 coding DNA: TGTGCCAGCAGCTTAGCGAACCTTTGGACAGGGGGATTAGGTGGCTACACCTTC.

This clonotype was seen many times. This rearrangement joins TRBV7-6 to TRBJ1-6; D might be TRBD1 (6 bases). This CDR3 contains 14 residues. The ends were cut back, 4 bases at V and 11 bases at J, with 15 bases in the middle. Germline CDR1 is SGHVS and CDR2 is FNYEAQ. The CDR3 DNA sequence: TGTGCCAGCAGCTGGGGGACATTAACTACACCCCTCCACTTT. It translates to CASSWGTLTTPLHF.

This clonotype was counted ten times or more. The chain joins TRBV12-3 or TRBV12-4 to TRBJ2-1; 8 bases align to TRBD2. With 3 bases clipped from V and 7 bases from J, the junction kept 8 bases outside the gene matches. The CDR3 is made up of 15 amino acids. CDR3 sequence: CASSFLGGGLNEQFF. CDR3 DNA: TGTGCCAGCAGTTTCCTCGGGGGGGGATTGAATGAGCAGTTCTTC.

Notes on this clonotype: This may arise from a read error, as a much more abundant clone is one base away. The gene calls are TRBV7-8 and TRBJ1-5; TRBD1 is a possible D gene (5 bases). Germline-derived CDR1 and CDR2 are SGHVS and FQNEAQ. This CDR3 comprises 15 residues. V dropped 5 bases and J dropped 8 bases, with 19 bases sitting between them. The DNA for the CDR3 is TGTGCCAGCAGCATAGGAGGGACGTCCAGTGAGCCCCAGCATTTT. Its translation: CASSIGGTSSEPQHF.

Note on this clonotype: Given the absence of the conserved phenylalanine or tryptophan at the CDR3 end, a read error is likely. This chain connects TRBV5-8 to TRBJ1-2, with 7 nucleotides matching TRBD1. V was pared by 0 bases and J by 2 bases, with 16 bases of the junction left unmatched. The CDR3 spans 19 residues. The germline V gene encodes CDR1 SGHTS and CDR2 YDEGEE. CDR3 protein: CASSLVRPWQQGGNYGYTC. The CDR3 nucleotides are TGTGCCAGCAGCTTGGTTCGACCGTGGCAGCAGGGGGGCAACTATGGCTACACCTGC.

The chain links TRBV28 to TRBJ1-2, with 8 bases identical to TRBD1. CDR1 MDHEN and CDR2 SYDVKM come from the germline V gene. J was trimmed by 8 bases and V by 1 base; bases with no gene match: 6. The CDR3 has 14 residues. The CDR3 reads CASSLSGGAQGYTF. The DNA of the CDR3 is TGTGCCAGCAGTTTATCAGGGGGCGCACAGGGCTACACCTTC.

The rearrangement joins TRBV7-9 to TRBJ1-1, with TRBD1 matching over 11 bases. The V gene end was trimmed by 6 bases and the J gene end by 6 bases; junction bases not matched to a gene: 9. The CDR3 is made up of 15 amino acids. Germline CDR1 reads SEHNR; CDR2 reads FQNEAQ (reference sequence). CDR3 sequence: CASRPGTGGLAEAFF. For the CDR3, the DNA is TGTGCCAGCAGACCCGGGACAGGGGGTTTGGCTGAAGCTTTCTTT.

There are many counts of this clonotype. This chain uses TRBV6-2 or TRBV6-3 with TRBJ2-6; D gene ambiguous. This CDR3 is 15 amino acids long. V dropped 5 bases and J dropped 4 bases, with 12 bases sitting between them. Germline V gives CDR1 MNHEY, CDR2 SVGEGT. The CDR3 DNA reads TGTGCCAGCAGTCGAATAGGGTCGGGGGCCAACGTCCTGACTTTC. This translates into CASSRIGSGANVLTF.

Ten or more counts support this clonotype. The V call is TRBV6-2 or TRBV6-3, the J call TRBJ2-6; the D gene could be TRBD1 or TRBD2 (5 bases each). The CDR3 spans 21 residues. Germline loops: CDR1 MNHEY, CDR2 SVGEGT. Trimming removed 8 bases from V and 1 base from J, with 30 bases in between. The CDR3 sequence: CASSIQTLLDNGISGANVLTF. The CDR3 DNA sequence: TGTGCCAGCTCAATACAAACCTTACTGGACAACGGGATTTCTGGGGCCAACGTCCTGACTTTC.

Regarding this clonotype: It may be a read error: a sequence one base away is much more abundant. The rearrangement joins TRBV4-2 to TRBJ2-1; D remains unclear. This CDR3 region has 15 residues. CDR1 and CDR2 from the germline V gene are LGHNA and YNFKEQ. The CDR3 DNA follows: TGTGCCAGCGGCCAACATGCCCTCTCTTACAATGAGCAGTTCTTC. Translation gives CASGQHALSYNEQFF.

This clonotype was counted many times. The chain employs TRBV6-1 and TRBJ1-6, with D possibly TRBD1 on 6 matching bases. CDR1 is MNHNS, CDR2 SASEGT, per germline. The CDR3 runs to 13 residues. Trimming removed 6 bases from V and 7 bases from J, with 10 bases in between. The DNA for the CDR3 is TGTGCCAGCAGGGGACAAGAGAATTCACCCCTCCACTTT. Amino acids: CASRGQENSPLHF.

The chain employs TRBV19 and TRBJ2-5, with a weak D call TRBD2 (6 bases). The J call may be in error: the DNA end matches TRBJ2-7 better. The length of the CDR3 is 17 residues. Germline loops: CDR1 LNHDA, CDR2 SQIVND (reference sequence). As DNA, the CDR3 is TGTGCCAGTAGTATATCTCCCCCGGGACTCGGGGTTTACGAGCAGTACTTC. It yields the protein CASSISPPGLGVYEQYF.

This rearrangement joins TRBV7-2 to TRBJ2-1; 7 bases map to TRBD2. From germline, CDR1 is SGHTA and CDR2 FQGNSA. This CDR3 is built from 15 residues. V dropped 8 bases and J dropped 1; count of bases not matched to a gene: 8. CDR3 DNA: TGTGCCAGCGGAGAAAGGACTAGTTCCTACAATGAGCAGTTCTTC. This encodes CASGERTSSYNEQFF.

This clonotype was counted many times. The chain couples TRBV9 to TRBJ2-7; perhaps TRBD1 as D (5 bases). This CDR3 has 15 residues. With 0 bases removed from V and 4 bases from J, the gap between germline ends came to 14 bases. CDR1 is SGDLS, CDR2 YYNGEE, per germline. CDR3 residues: CASSVASMGRYEQYF. Here the CDR3 DNA reads TGTGCCAGCAGCGTAGCCTCAATGGGGCGATACGAGCAGTACTTC.

This clonotype was counted at least ten times. V and J are TRBV7-9 and TRBJ2-1, with 8 bases fitting TRBD2. The CDR3 runs to 16 residues. V lost 2 bases and J lost 7; bases outside the gene matches: 10. Per germline, CDR1 SEHNR and CDR2 FQNEAQ (reference sequence). The CDR3 DNA reads TGTGCCAGCAGCTTACCGGGGGGACTAGGTAATAATGAGCAGTTCTTC. It translates to CASSLPGGLGNNEQFF.

In nucleotides, the CDR3 is TGCAGTGCGGGGACATCCACCGTGAGAGAGCAGTACTTC. It codes for CSAGTSTVREQYF. The chain recombines TRBV20-1 with TRBJ2-7, with D possibly TRBD1 on 6 matching bases. Germline V gives CDR1 DFQATT, CDR2 SNEGSKA (reference sequence). CDR3 length equals 13 residues. Trimming pared 6 bases from V and 7 bases from J, leaving 19 bases between.